One sample yielded the 5 T cell receptor beta chains listed below, sequenced in a study of blood T cells in healthy people across ages. The use of a sample-barcoded 5' primer and a J-beta primer mix characterized a second PCR of roughly 6 to 11 cycles. Each CDR3 protein gets one entry after TCRdb re-called the 5' RACE reads with MiXCR. In the table there are approximately 1.5 million distinct CDR3 sequences, roughly two fifths of which are singletons. Sequenced sample: blood. Source of these receptors: a woman aged 18-30 years in good health.

This clonotype came up a few times. V gene TRBV27 combines with J gene TRBJ1-2, with 8 bases identical to TRBD1. This CDR3 has 14 residues. Germline values: CDR1 MNHEY, CDR2 SMNVEV (reference sequence). With V trimmed by 7 bases and J by 4 bases, 8 bases remained unmatched. The CDR3 nucleotides read TGTGCCAGCAACCCAGGGGGCGCGAGCTATGGCTACACCTTC. It is translated as CASNPGGASYGYTF.

The rearrangement uses TRBV6-1 and TRBJ1-5; D ambiguous. Germline V gene lookup returns CDR1 MNHNS and CDR2 SASEGT. The CDR3 runs to 15 residues. Deletions cut 7 bases from V and 3 bases from J, with 16 bases between. Here the CDR3 reads CASKEGTTSNQPQHF. The CDR3 DNA reads TGTGCCAGCAAGGAGGGAACTACGTCCAATCAGCCCCAGCATTTT.

The V gene is TRBV9, the J gene TRBJ2-1; D may be TRBD1 (5 bases). Trimming stripped 0 bases from V and 0 bases from J, with 10 bases between. Looked up from germline, CDR1 is SGDLS and CDR2 is YYNGEE. There are 16 residues in the CDR3. In DNA, the CDR3 is TGTGCCAGCAGCGTAGCAGGGATAGGCTCCTACAATGAGCAGTTCTTC. It encodes CASSVAGIGSYNEQFF.

CDR3 residues: CASTQGSNAYNEQYF. In nucleotides, the CDR3 is TGTGCCAGCACCCAAGGGAGTAATGCCTACAATGAGCAGTACTTC. This chain links TRBV6-5 with TRBJ2-7, with D possibly TRBD2 on 5 matching bases. The V end lost 7 bases, the J end lost 7 bases, and 23 bases lay between the germline ends. The CDR3 is 15 amino acids. Germline CDR1 is MNHEY and CDR2 is SVGAGI.

This clonotype was seen only a few times. The V gene is TRBV2, the J gene TRBJ2-1, with D maybe TRBD2 (6 bases). The V gene's germline CDR1 is SNHLY and CDR2 FYNNEI. The CDR3 has 15 residues. The chain's CDR3 is CSNAAGKLTYNEQFF. In DNA form, the CDR3 reads TGTTCCAACGCCGCGGGAAAGTTGACCTACAATGAGCAGTTCTTC.